The entry below describes one T cell receptor (beta chain). V was clipped by 0 bases and J by 6 bases; unmatched bases: 3. Germline assignment: CDR1 DFQATT and CDR2 SNEGSKA (reference sequence). This CDR3 contains 14 residues. From the RT-PCR reads, TCRdb called clonotypes with MiXCR, one entry per CDR3 protein. Of almost 700,000 distinct CDR3 sequences listed, 12% to 15% were seen once; the top ten hold about 3.6%. The sequencing input was memory CD4+ T cells from blood. This receptor was taken from a female donor in good health, serving as a healthy control. The genes are TRBV20-1 and TRBJ1-2; 11 bases fit TRBD1. CDR3 residues: CSARDPGQGDGYTF. CDR3 coding DNA: TGCAGTGCTAGAGACCCGGGACAGGGGGATGGCTACACCTTC.